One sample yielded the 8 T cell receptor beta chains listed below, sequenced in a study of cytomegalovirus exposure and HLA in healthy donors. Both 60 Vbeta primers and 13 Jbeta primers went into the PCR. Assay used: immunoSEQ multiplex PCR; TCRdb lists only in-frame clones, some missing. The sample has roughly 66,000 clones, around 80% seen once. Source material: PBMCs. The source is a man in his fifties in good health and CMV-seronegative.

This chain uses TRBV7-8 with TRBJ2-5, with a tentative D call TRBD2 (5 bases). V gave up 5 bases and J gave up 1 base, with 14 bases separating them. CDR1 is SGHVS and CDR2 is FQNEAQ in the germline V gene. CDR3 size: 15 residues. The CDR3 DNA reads TGTGCCAGCAGCCCGGGGAGAAGAATCCAAGAGACCCAGTACTTC. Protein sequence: CASSPGRRIQETQYF.

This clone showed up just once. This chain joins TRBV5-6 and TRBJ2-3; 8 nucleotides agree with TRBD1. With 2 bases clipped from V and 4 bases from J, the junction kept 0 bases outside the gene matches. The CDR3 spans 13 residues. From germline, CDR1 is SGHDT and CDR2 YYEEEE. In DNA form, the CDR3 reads TGTGCCAGCAGCTTACAGGGGGCAGATACGCAGTATTTT. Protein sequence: CASSLQGADTQYF.

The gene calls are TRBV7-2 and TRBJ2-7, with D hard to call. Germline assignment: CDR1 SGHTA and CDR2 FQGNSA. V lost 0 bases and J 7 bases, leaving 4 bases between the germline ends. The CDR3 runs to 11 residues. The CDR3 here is CASSLAREQYF. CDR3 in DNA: TGTGCCAGCAGCTTAGCGAGGGAGCAGTACTTC.

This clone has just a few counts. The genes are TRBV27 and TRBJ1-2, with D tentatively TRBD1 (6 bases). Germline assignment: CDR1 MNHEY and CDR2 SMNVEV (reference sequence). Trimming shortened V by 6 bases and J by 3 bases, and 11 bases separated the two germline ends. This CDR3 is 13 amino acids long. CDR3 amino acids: CASSSRGDYGYTF. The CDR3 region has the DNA TGTGCCAGCAGCAGCAGGGGCGACTATGGCTACACCTTC.

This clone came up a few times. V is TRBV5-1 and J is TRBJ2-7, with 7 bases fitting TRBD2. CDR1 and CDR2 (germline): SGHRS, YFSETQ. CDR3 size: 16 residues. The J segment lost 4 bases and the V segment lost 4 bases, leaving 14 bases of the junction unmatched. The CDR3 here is CASSVHTGTTYYEQYF. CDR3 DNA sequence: TGCGCCAGCAGCGTACATACCGGGACTACATATTACGAGCAGTACTTC.

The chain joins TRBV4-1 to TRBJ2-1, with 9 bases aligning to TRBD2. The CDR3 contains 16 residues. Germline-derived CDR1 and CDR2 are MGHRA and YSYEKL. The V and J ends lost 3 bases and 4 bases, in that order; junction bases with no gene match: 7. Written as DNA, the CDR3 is TGCGCCAGCAGCCAGTATGCAGCGGGAGGATACAATGAGCAGTTCTTC. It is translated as CASSQYAAGGYNEQFF.

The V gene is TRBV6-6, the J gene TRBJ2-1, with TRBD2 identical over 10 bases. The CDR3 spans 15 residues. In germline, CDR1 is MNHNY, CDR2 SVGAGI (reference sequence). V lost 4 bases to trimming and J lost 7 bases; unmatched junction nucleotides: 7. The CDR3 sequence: CASSFLAGEANEQFF. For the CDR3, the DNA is TGTGCCAGCAGTTTCCTAGCGGGAGAGGCGAATGAGCAGTTCTTC.

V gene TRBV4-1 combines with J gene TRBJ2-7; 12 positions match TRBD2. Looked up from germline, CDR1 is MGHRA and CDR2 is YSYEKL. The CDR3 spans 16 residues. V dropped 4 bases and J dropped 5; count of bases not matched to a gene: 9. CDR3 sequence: CASSRPLAGGFDEQYF. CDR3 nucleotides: TGCGCCAGCAGCCGCCCCCTAGCGGGAGGGTTCGACGAGCAGTACTTC.